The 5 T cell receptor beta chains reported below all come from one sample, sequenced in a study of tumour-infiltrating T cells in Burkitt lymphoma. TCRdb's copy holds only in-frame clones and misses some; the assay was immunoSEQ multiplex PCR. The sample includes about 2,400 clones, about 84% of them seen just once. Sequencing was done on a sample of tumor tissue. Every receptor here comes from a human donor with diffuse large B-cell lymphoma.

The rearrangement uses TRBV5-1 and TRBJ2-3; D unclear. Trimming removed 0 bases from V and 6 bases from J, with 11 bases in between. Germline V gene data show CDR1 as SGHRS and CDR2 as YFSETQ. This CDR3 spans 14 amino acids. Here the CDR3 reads CASSLGSLRDTQYF. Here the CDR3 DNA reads TGCGCCAGCAGCTTGGGATCCTTGCGGGATACGCAGTATTTT. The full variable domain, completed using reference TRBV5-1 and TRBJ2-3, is KAGVTQTPRYLIKTRGQQVTLSCSPISGHRSVSWYQQTPGQGLQFLFEYFSETQRNKGNFPGRFSGRQFSNSRSEMNVSTLELGDSALYLCASSLGSLRDTQYFGPGTRLTVL.

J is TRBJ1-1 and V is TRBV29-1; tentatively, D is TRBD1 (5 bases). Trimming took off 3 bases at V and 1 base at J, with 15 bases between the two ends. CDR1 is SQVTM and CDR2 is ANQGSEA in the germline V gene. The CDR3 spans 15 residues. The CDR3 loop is CSVEASGRTNTEAFF. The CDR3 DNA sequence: TGCAGCGTTGAGGCCTCGGGACGGACGAACACTGAAGCTTTCTTT.

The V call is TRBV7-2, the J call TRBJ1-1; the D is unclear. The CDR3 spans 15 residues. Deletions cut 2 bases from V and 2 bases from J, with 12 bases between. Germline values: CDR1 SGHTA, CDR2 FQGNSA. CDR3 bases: TGTGCCAGCAGCTTATGGCCGGGTATAAACACTGAAGCTTTCTTT. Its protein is CASSLWPGINTEAFF.

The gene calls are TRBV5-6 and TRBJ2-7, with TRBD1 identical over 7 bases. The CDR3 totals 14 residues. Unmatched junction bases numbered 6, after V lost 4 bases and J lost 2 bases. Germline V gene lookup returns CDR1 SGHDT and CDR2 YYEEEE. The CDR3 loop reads CASSPGTDTYEQYF. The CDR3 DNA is TGTGCCAGCAGCCCCGGGACAGATACCTACGAGCAGTACTTC.

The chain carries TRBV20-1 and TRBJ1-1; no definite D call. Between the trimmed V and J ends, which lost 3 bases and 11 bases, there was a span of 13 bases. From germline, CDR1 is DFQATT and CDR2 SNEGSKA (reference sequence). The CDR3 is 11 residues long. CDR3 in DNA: TGCAGTGCTAGGACGGGCGCTGGGGCTTTCTTT. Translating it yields CSARTGAGAFF.